This entry features one TCR beta chain sequence. Its specificity is unknown. Deletions cut 3 bases from V and 0 bases from J, with 12 bases between. Germline V gives CDR1 MNHEY, CDR2 SMNVEV (reference sequence). The CDR3 has 16 residues. This specimen comes from a study of a mutant IDH1 vaccine in newly diagnosed glioma. Looking at the study overall: Patients were started on vaccination 4-6 weeks after radiotherapy alone, or with temozolomide cycles. It was radiotherapy, temozolomide, or both that patients received previously, with most receiving both.

The sample's time point: week 11, during vaccination. Every single dose of the vaccine, 300 ug of mutant IDH1 20-mer peptide, came with topical imiquimod. Diagnosis in the donors showed new WHO grade 3 or 4 astrocytomas that were IDH1-mutant and ATRX-lost. Generated by immunoSEQ multiplex PCR, the TCRdb table keeps only in-frame clones and is missing some. The sample carries around 65,000 clones, under 90% recorded once. Sequences were derived from PBMCs, sampled from a glioma patient whose treatment included an IDH1 peptide vaccine. V and J are TRBV27 and TRBJ1-5; D gene uncertain. This TCR came from a man in his fifties with glioma. This chain's CDR3 is CASSLSGIYSNQPQHF. Here the CDR3 DNA reads TGTGCCAGCAGTTTGTCGGGAATCTATAGCAATCAGCCCCAGCATTTT.